Listed below are T cell receptor beta chains from one sample, sequenced in a study of blood T cell repertoires in COVID-19. The assay was immunoSEQ multiplex PCR, and TCRdb's table has in-frame clones only and misses some. The repertoire holds 300,000 to 400,000 clones, with 88% as singletons. Sequences were obtained from PBMCs or T cells enriched from blood (not recorded which). These receptors originate from a young woman who had recovered from COVID-19. Each CDR3 is given with its conserved first and last residue. A D gene is named only where the DNA matches it firmly. Clone size is given for some rows only: seen once, a few or many times, or a class if the clone is expanded.

J gene	D gene	V gene	clone size	CDR3 DNA	CDR3 protein
TRBJ1-2	TRBD1	TRBV29-1	once	TGCAGCGTTCGGGCAGGGGGCGCGGTGTGCACCTTC	CSVRAGGAVCTF
TRBJ1-2	-	TRBV3-1/TRBV3-2	-	TGTGCCAGCAGGTTAACAGGCAACTATGGCTACACCTTC	CASRLTGNYGYTF
TRBJ1-2	-	TRBV2	once	TGTGCCAGCACAGAATCTGTGGGGGGCTATGGCTACACCTTC	CASTESVGGYGYTF
TRBJ2-5	-	TRBV11-2	-	TGTGCCAGCAGCTTCGCCGCCCGGGAGACCCAGTACTTC	CASSFAARETQYF
TRBJ1-1	TRBD1	TRBV25-1	-	TGTGCCAGCAGTTTACAGGGGGGGACTGAAGCTTTCTTT	CASSLQGGTEAFF
TRBJ1-2	TRBD1	TRBV5-1	-	TGCGCCAGCAGCCTACCCTCGGACAGGCCTAACTATGGCTACACCTTC	CASSLPSDRPNYGYTF
TRBJ1-1	-	TRBV6-1	-	TGTGCCAGCAGTGAAGCCCCATGGGCCAGTCAAGCTTTCTTT	CASSEAPWASQAFF
TRBJ1-1	-	TRBV5-1	-	TGCGCCAGCAGCTTTGAAAGGGGGACCGCCACTGAAGCTTTCTTT	CASSFERGTATEAFF
TRBJ2-7	TRBD1	TRBV4-2	-	TGTGCCAGCAGCCAAGAAGGTCCCAGGGGGCTGTACGAGCAGTACTTC	CASSQEGPRGLYEQYF
TRBJ2-5	-	TRBV30	few	TGTGCCTGGACCGGCACAGGGAGAATGGAGACCCAGTACTTC	CAWTGTGRMETQYF
TRBJ2-7	TRBD1	TRBV6-5	-	TGCGCCAGCAGTCGGGGACAGTACGAGCAGTACTTC	CASSRGQYEQYF
TRBJ2-4	-	TRBV27	-	TGTGCCAGCAAAACGGCGGAAAACATTCAGTACTTC	CASKTAENIQYF
TRBJ2-3	TRBD2	TRBV7-8	-	TGTGCCAGCAGCTGGGGATCTAGCGGGGCCACAGATACGCAGTATTTT	CASSWGSSGATDTQYF
TRBJ1-2	-	TRBV7-2	-	TGTGCCAGCAGCGCACGAAACGGGGGGGCCTATGGCTACACCTTC	CASSARNGGAYGYTF
TRBJ2-7	TRBD1	TRBV9	-	TGTGCCAGCAGCGCAACCCCGGGACAGGGGATCGACGAGCAGTACTTC	CASSATPGQGIDEQYF
TRBJ1-5	-	TRBV7-6	-	TGTGCCAGCAGCTTAGGGGAGGGGAATCAGCCCCAGCATTTT	CASSLGEGNQPQHF
TRBJ1-1	-	TRBV27	-	TGTGCCAGCAGTTTAGGGCAGTGGAACACTGAAGCTTTCTTT	CASSLGQWNTEAFF
TRBJ2-2	-	TRBV5-6	-	TGTGCCAGCAGCTGGGGACAAAACGGGGAGCTGTTTTTT	CASSWGQNGELFF
TRBJ1-1	TRBD1	TRBV27	-	TGTGCCAGCAGTTCGCGACAGGGGGTGAACACTGAAGCTTTCTTT	CASSSRQGVNTEAFF
TRBJ2-1	-	TRBV18	-	TGTGCCAGCTCACCGGCCAGCTACAATGAGCAGTTCTTC	CASSPASYNEQFF
TRBJ1-4	TRBD1	TRBV6-1	-	TGTGCCAGCAGTGAAGCAGTCATCGGGACAGCGGCTAATGAAAAACTGTTTTTT	CASSEAVIGTAANEKLFF
TRBJ2-7	-	TRBV2	-	TGTGCCAGCAGTGGATTCGGGAGCTACGAGCAGTACTTC	CASSGFGSYEQYF
TRBJ1-2	-	TRBV5-1	-	TGCGCCAGCAGCCCAGGAGGTGGTGAGGGCTACACCTTC	CASSPGGGEGYTF
TRBJ1-2	-	TRBV30	-	TGTGCCTGGAGTAGCGTTAGGGGACTCTATGGCTACACCTTC	CAWSSVRGLYGYTF
TRBJ2-5	-	TRBV2	-	TGTGCCAGCAGACTAGGCGAAGGGGAGACCCAGTACTTC	CASRLGEGETQYF
TRBJ1-5	-	TRBV7-9	-	TGTGCCAGCAGCCAGGAGGCAGGCAATCAGCCCCAGCATTTT	CASSQEAGNQPQHF
TRBJ2-7	TRBD1	TRBV4-3	-	TGCGCCAGCAGCAGCGGACAGGGAACCTACGAGCAGTACTTC	CASSSGQGTYEQYF
TRBJ1-1	TRBD1	TRBV13	-	TGTGCCAGCAGCCCCCAGGACAGGGAAGGTGAAGCTTTCTTT	CASSPQDREGEAFF
TRBJ1-3	-	TRBV28	once	TGTGCCAGTGATACAGGGTATGGAAACACCATATATTTT	CASDTGYGNTIYF
TRBJ1-4	-	TRBV9	few	TGTGCCAGCAGCGTAGGGCAGGGGAATGAAAAACTGTTTTTT	CASSVGQGNEKLFF
TRBJ1-3	-	TRBV4-2	once	TGTGCCAGCAGCCAAGATATGAGACAGAGAAACACCATATATTTT	CASSQDMRQRNTIYF
TRBJ1-4	-	TRBV6-2/TRBV6-3	-	TGTGCCAGCAGTTACTCGAAGCGACGGCTTAATGAAAAACTGTTTTTT	CASSYSKRRLNEKLFF
TRBJ2-2	TRBD2	TRBV4-3	-	TGCGCCAGCAGCCAAGCACCTACTAGCGGGGGTTTCCTTGTCTACACCGGGGAGCTGTTTTTT	CASSQAPTSGGFLVYTGELFF
TRBJ2-1	-	TRBV7-9	-	TGTGCCAGCAGCTTAGCCGGTTTCGCCTACAATGAGCAGTTCTTC	CASSLAGFAYNEQFF
TRBJ1-2	-	TRBV21-1	-	TGTGCCAGCAGCAAAGCGGGGGACAGGGAGACCATTAACTATGGCTACACCTTC	CASSKAGDRETINYGYTF
TRBJ2-1	-	TRBV28	-	TGTGCCAGCAGCCCTGTTCTAGTTGAGCAGTTCTTC	CASSPVLVEQFF
TRBJ1-3	-	TRBV4-1	-	TGCGCCAGCAGCCGCAACGGGGGGTTCACCATATATTTT	CASSRNGGFTIYF
TRBJ2-3	-	TRBV3-1/TRBV3-2	-	TGTGCCAGCACGTCAAAGGGGGACCCCACAGATACGCAGTATTTT	CASTSKGDPTDTQYF
TRBJ1-3	-	TRBV2	-	TGTGCCAGCCTGTTACTCGGAAACACCATATATTTT	CASLLLGNTIYF